These 14 T cell receptor beta chains were all obtained from the same sample, sequenced in a study of T cell responses to AZD1222 COVID-19 vaccine. Clones were sequenced by immunoSEQ multiplex PCR, and TCRdb holds only the in-frame ones, with some missing. There are about 120,000 clones in the sample; around 93% occur only once, and 11% to 15% lies in the top ten. The starting material was peripheral blood, obtained on day 0 of AZD1222 vaccination. The receptors shown here come from an adult in good health.

This chain joins TRBV15 and TRBJ2-7; D is ambiguous. CDR1 and CDR2 (germline): LNHNV, YYDKDF (reference sequence). V shed 1 base and J shed 0 bases, with 7 bases lying between them. This CDR3 is 14 amino acids long. CDR3 coding DNA: TGTGCCACCAGCAGAGTGCCCCTCTCCTACGAGCAGTACTTC. Translation: CATSRVPLSYEQYF.

This chain joins TRBV27 and TRBJ1-5; TRBD1 aligns across 7 bases. Trimming cost V 3 bases and J 3 bases; bases outside gene matches: 11. The CDR3 is made up of 17 amino acids. Germline CDR1 is MNHEY and CDR2 is SMNVEV (reference sequence). CDR3 DNA: TGTGCCAGCAGTTTTTTAGCCTCGGGACAGCTCAATCAGCCCCAGCATTTT. This gives the protein CASSFLASGQLNQPQHF.

The chain combines TRBV6-2 or TRBV6-3 with TRBJ1-1, with 8 bases identical to TRBD1. Germline loops: CDR1 MNHEY, CDR2 SVGEGT. The CDR3 covers 14 residues. V gave up 1 base and J gave up 7 bases; unmatched junction bases: 5. The DNA for the CDR3 is TGTGCCAGCAGTTACTGGACAGGGAGGGATGAAGCTTTCTTT. Amino acid sequence: CASSYWTGRDEAFF.

This chain uses TRBV19 with TRBJ1-2, with TRBD1 identical over 7 bases. V lost 3 bases and J lost 5; bases outside the gene matches: 12. The CDR3 sequence is 16 residues long. Germline CDR1 and CDR2: LNHDA and SQIVND (reference sequence). CDR3 residues: CASSMAGQERGYGYTF. The CDR3, as DNA: TGTGCCAGTAGTATGGCTGGACAGGAGCGGGGATATGGCTACACCTTC.

The V call is TRBV6-5, the J call TRBJ2-5, with D possibly TRBD1 on 5 matching bases. The V gene lost 5 bases and the J gene lost 5 bases, with 12 bases spanning the gap. This CDR3 region has 13 residues. Per the germline V gene, CDR1 is MNHEY and CDR2 is SVGAGI. For the CDR3, the DNA is TGTGCCAGCAGTCCTCAGGGATTGGAGACCCAGTACTTC. Translated: CASSPQGLETQYF.

This rearrangement joins TRBV28 to TRBJ2-3, with D perhaps matching TRBD1 (5 bases). The CDR3 runs to 16 residues. CDR1 is MDHEN, CDR2 SYDVKM, per germline. V lost 2 bases and J lost 1, with 13 bases in between. The CDR3 nucleotides read TGTGCCAGCAGTTTACCCCGACAGCCCCGCACAGATACGCAGTATTTT. It encodes CASSLPRQPRTDTQYF. The full variable domain, in which reference TRBV28 and TRBJ2-3 provide the parts outside the CDR3, is DVKVTQSSRYLVKRTGEKVFLECVQDMDHENMFWYRQDPGLGLRLIYFSYDVKMKEKGDIPEGYSVSREKKERFSLILESASTNQTSMYLCASSLPRQPRTDTQYFGPGTRLTVL.

V is TRBV6-2 or TRBV6-3 and J is TRBJ2-7, with TRBD2 matching over 8 bases. V gave up 0 bases and J gave up 2 bases; unmatched junction bases: 9. CDR3 length equals 17 residues. The V gene's germline CDR1 is MNHEY and CDR2 SVGEGT. The CDR3 nucleotides read TGTGCCAGCAGTTACTCGTTCCGGGAGGGCTACACCTACGAGCAGTACTTC. As protein: CASSYSFREGYTYEQYF.

The genes are TRBV28 and TRBJ1-1; D gene ambiguous. The CDR3 is 12 residues long. V was cut by 4 bases and J by 3 bases, with 6 bases left in between. Germline V CDR1 and CDR2: MDHEN, SYDVKM. The CDR3 DNA reads TGTGCCAGCAGTTACGAGGACACTGAAGCTTTCTTT. It is translated as CASSYEDTEAFF.

V is TRBV2 and J is TRBJ2-7; D gene uncertain. Germline V gene sequence: CDR1 SNHLY, CDR2 FYNNEI. The CDR3 is 14 residues long. V was cut by 7 bases and J by 1 base, with 14 bases left in between. The CDR3 DNA follows: TGTGCCAGCAAAGGGTCGGGCCATTCCTACGAGCAGTACTTC. This codes for CASKGSGHSYEQYF.

The rearrangement links TRBV27 to TRBJ2-7; 8 bases agree with TRBD1. The germline V gene has CDR1 MNHEY and CDR2 SMNVEV (reference sequence). The CDR3 extends over 14 amino acids. V lost 3 bases to trimming and J lost 2 bases; unmatched junction nucleotides: 3. The CDR3 sequence: CASSLGQEAYEQYF. Written as DNA, the CDR3 is TGTGCCAGCAGTTTGGGACAGGAGGCCTACGAGCAGTACTTC.

In its sample, this clone was seen a few times. J is TRBJ2-7 and V is TRBV5-6; 10 bases align to TRBD2. Trimming cost V 0 bases and J 2 bases; bases outside gene matches: 2. CDR3 size: 15 residues. The germline V gene encodes CDR1 SGHDT and CDR2 YYEEEE. CDR3 in DNA: TGTGCCAGCAGCTTGGGGAGCGGGGGGGCCTACGAGCAGTACTTC. This encodes CASSLGSGGAYEQYF.

The V call is TRBV11-3, the J call TRBJ2-1; 11 bases are shared with TRBD2. The V gene end was trimmed by 5 bases and the J gene end by 4 bases; junction bases not matched to a gene: 4. Germline V gives CDR1 SGHNT, CDR2 YENEEA. The CDR3 loop spans 15 amino acids. CDR3 bases: TGTGCCAGCAGCAGAGGGACTAGCGGTTACAATGAGCAGTTCTTC. This codes for CASSRGTSGYNEQFF.

A single count supports this clone. The gene calls are TRBV10-2 and TRBJ2-2; D is unresolved. V was pared by 2 bases and J by 6 bases, with 4 bases between. This CDR3 spans 12 amino acids. Germline CDR1 reads WSHSY; CDR2 reads SAAADI. The CDR3 is CASSESSGELFF. The CDR3 DNA is TGCGCCAGCAGTGAGAGTTCCGGGGAGCTGTTTTTT.

This clone has just a few counts. The chain couples TRBV7-9 to TRBJ1-1; tentatively, D is TRBD1 (5 bases). The germline V gene encodes CDR1 SEHNR and CDR2 FQNEAQ (reference sequence). This CDR3 spans 14 amino acids. V lost 7 bases and J lost 4, with 16 bases in between. This CDR3 reads CASNSAGLGTEAFF. In nucleotides, the CDR3 is TGTGCCAGCAACTCCGCGGGGCTGGGCACTGAAGCTTTCTTT.